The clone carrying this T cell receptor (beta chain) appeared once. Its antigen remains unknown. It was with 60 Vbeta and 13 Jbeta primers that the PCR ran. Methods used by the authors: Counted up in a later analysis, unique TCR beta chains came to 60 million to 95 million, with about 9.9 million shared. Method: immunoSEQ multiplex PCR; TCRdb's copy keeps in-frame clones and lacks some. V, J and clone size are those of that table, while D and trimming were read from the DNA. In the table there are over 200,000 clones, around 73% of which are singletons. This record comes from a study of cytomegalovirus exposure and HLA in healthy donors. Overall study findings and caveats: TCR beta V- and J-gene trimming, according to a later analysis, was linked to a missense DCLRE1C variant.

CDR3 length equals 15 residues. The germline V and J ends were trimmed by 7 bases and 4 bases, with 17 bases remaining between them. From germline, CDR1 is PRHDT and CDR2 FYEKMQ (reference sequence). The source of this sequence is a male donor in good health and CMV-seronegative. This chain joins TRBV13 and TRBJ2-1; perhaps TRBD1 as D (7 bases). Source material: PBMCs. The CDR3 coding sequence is TGTGCCAGCACCCGGGGGACAGATCCTTACAATGAGCAGTTCTTC. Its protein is CASTRGTDPYNEQFF.